This T cell receptor beta chain came from a study of low-dose radiotherapy and immunotherapy resistance in tumors. Study-wide background: Treatment of Cohort 2 consisted of 1 Gy per fraction every two weeks, amounting to 13 Gy over 26 weeks.

The TCRs were subjected to amplification over about 20 PCR cycles employing a constant-region primer in conjunction with a V-primer adapter. One entry per CDR3 protein, called by TCRdb with MiXCR from the reads. The data hold about 50,000 distinct CDR3 sequences, with about 12% observed a single time. This sample's time point: before trial treatment. The germline V gene has CDR1 SQVTM and CDR2 ANQGSEA. Germline trimming cut 8 bases from V and 0 bases from J; bases unmatched to any gene: 6. This CDR3 spans 13 amino acids. This clonotype was counted at least ten times. This TCR was recovered from a female donor with ovarian cancer. This specimen consisted of PBMCs, obtained before treatment. The genes are TRBV29-1 and TRBJ1-1; TRBD1 agrees at 7 bases. CDR3 sequence reads: CSMRTGMNTEAFF. In nucleotides, the CDR3 is TGCAGCATGAGGACAGGTATGAACACTGAAGCTTTCTTT.